The TCR beta chain under discussion was sequenced for a study of monozygotic twins with inflammatory bowel disease. Each CDR3 protein gets one entry in TCRdb, which reprocessed the 5' RACE reads and gives no DNA. The listing contains 330,000 or so distinct CDR3 sequences. A note on this clonotype: Its cognate antigen is unknown.

CDR3 length: 16 residues. Germline lookup yields CDR1 DFQATT and CDR2 SNEGSKA (reference sequence). The authors drew approximately 2.3 ml of blood from each donor. Findings of the study overall: No difference was seen in repertoire similarity between concordant and discordant twins, possibly from limited power. IBD patients, compared with healthy twins, shared fewer clonotypes with others (especially with disease activity). Healthy co-twins had higher TCRbeta inverse Simpson diversity than their IBD twins.

The sequenced material came from blood. The sequence was obtained from a human donor with ulcerative colitis or Crohn's disease, or a healthy co-twin of an affected twin (not recorded which). The rearrangement joins TRBV20-1 to TRBJ2-6; TCRdb's D gene call, TRBD1, goes unchecked for lack of DNA. CDR3 region: CSATGQGIAGANVLTF.